This T cell receptor beta chain originates from a study of Ad26.COV2.S vaccination and SARS-CoV-2 variants. Across the whole study: Intramuscular Ad26.COV2.S doses were given once or twice, 56 days apart.

The method was immunoSEQ multiplex PCR; TCRdb's version includes in-frame clones alone and lacks a portion of them. Of roughly 400,000 clones in the sample, around 92% were seen once. Regarding this clone: Its antigen remains unknown.

The germline V and J ends were trimmed by 0 bases and 5 bases, with 10 bases remaining between them. There are 14 residues in the CDR3. Germline loops: CDR1 SGHTA, CDR2 FQGNSA. The treatment is: roughly 19 received Ad26.COV2.S at low or high dose, single or two shots; a few received placebo; per-sample allocation not given. Day 63 following the first vaccine or placebo injection was when the samples were taken. Findings and caveats of the study: Reportedly, after vaccination the spike-specific CD8+ and CD4+ T cell responses displayed substantial breadth. Comparable non-spike TCR breadth was observed in vaccine and placebo recipients.

This receptor was identified in a person between 18 and 59 years old who received the Ad26.COV2.S COVID-19 vaccine or a placebo. The chain has TRBV7-2 and TRBJ2-5; maybe TRBD1 (6 bases). Specimen: peripheral blood, collected in a trial of Ad26.COV2.S vaccine versus placebo. CDR3 sequence (DNA): TGTGCCAGCAGCTTAGCGGGGCAGGGGGAGACCCAGTACTTC. The encoded protein is CASSLAGQGETQYF.